Following are 14 T cell receptor beta chains from one sample sequenced in a study of blood T cell repertoires in COVID-19. This table comes from immunoSEQ multiplex PCR, and its TCRdb copy is limited to in-frame clones, with some not included. The sample lists 95,000 to 150,000 clones; roughly 89% were seen once. Sequencing input: PBMCs or T cells enriched from blood (not recorded which). These receptors were obtained from a woman aged 25 to 39 who had recovered from COVID-19.

V usage is TRBV12-2 and J usage is TRBJ1-1; TRBD1, as called in the table, went unchecked against the DNA. TRBV12-2 counts as a pseudogene. CDR3 length equals 15 residues. DNA of the CDR3: TGTGCAAGTCGCTCCCGGACAGACCCGAACACTGAAGCTTTCTTT. It encodes CASRSRTDPNTEAFF.

At least ten counts were recorded for this clone. The rearrangement links TRBV10-2 to TRBJ2-1; the match to TRBD2 covers 8 bases. J gave up 5 bases and V 6 bases, and 6 bases lay outside the gene matches. The germline V gene has CDR1 WSHSY and CDR2 SAAADI. The CDR3 spans 14 residues. CDR3: CASRSSGSHNEQFF. The CDR3 region has the DNA TGCGCCAGCAGATCCAGCGGGAGTCACAATGAGCAGTTCTTC.

This clone was detected a few times. The J gene is TRBJ2-7, the V gene TRBV4-3; D is possibly TRBD2 (6 bases). Germline values: CDR1 LGHNA, CDR2 YSLEER. The V and J ends lost 0 bases and 0 bases respectively, with 9 bases between them. This CDR3 is 15 amino acids long. Here the CDR3 DNA reads TGCGCCAGCAGCCAAGATATCGGGGGCTCCTACGAGCAGTACTTC. Translation: CASSQDIGGSYEQYF.

The chain joins TRBV6-2 or TRBV6-3 to TRBJ1-2; TRBD1 aligns across 7 bases. Losses at the gene ends were 4 bases for V and 4 bases for J; bases not matched to a gene: 9. Germline CDR1 MNHEY, CDR2 SVGEGT. The CDR3 spans 15 residues. CDR3 protein: CASSSYRDSGYGYTF. The CDR3 DNA follows: TGTGCCAGCAGTTCCTACCGGGACAGTGGCTATGGCTACACCTTC.

The chain recombines TRBV5-1 with TRBJ2-5; TRBD1 agrees at 7 bases. The germline V gene has CDR1 SGHRS and CDR2 YFSETQ. Trimming took 1 base from V and 0 from J; bases not matched to a gene: 6. The CDR3 has 16 residues. CDR3 nucleotides: TGCGCCAGCAGCTTGCCGCTAGGGACAGACCAAGAGACCCAGTACTTC. It codes for CASSLPLGTDQETQYF.

The genes are TRBV9 and TRBJ1-5, with D perhaps matching TRBD1 (6 bases). Deletions cut 1 base from V and 8 bases from J, with 16 bases between. CDR3 length: 15 amino acids. Per germline, CDR1 SGDLS and CDR2 YYNGEE. The CDR3 DNA sequence: TGTGCCAGCAGCGTAATGGGGGCTACTGGGGAGCCCCAGCATTTT. Translated, it gives CASSVMGATGEPQHF.

This chain joins TRBV11-2 and TRBJ2-1; 8 bases fit TRBD2. The CDR3 covers 13 residues. Germline V gene lookup returns CDR1 SGHAT and CDR2 FQNNGV. J gave up 9 bases and V 5 bases, and 6 bases lay outside the gene matches. CDR3 residues: CASSKWTSREQFF. CDR3 nucleotide sequence: TGTGCCAGCAGCAAATGGACTAGCCGTGAGCAGTTCTTC.

The chain links TRBV5-4 to TRBJ2-2, with 9 nucleotides matching TRBD2. Germline V gives CDR1 SGHNT, CDR2 YYREEE (reference sequence). CDR3 length: 16 amino acids. Trimming at V came to 0 bases and at J to 7 bases, leaving 7 bases not matched to a gene. The CDR3 loop is CASSLEASGADGELFF. The CDR3 DNA reads TGTGCCAGCAGCTTGGAGGCTAGCGGGGCGGACGGGGAGCTGTTTTTT.

The rearrangement uses TRBV6-2 or TRBV6-3 and TRBJ1-2, with a weak D call TRBD1 (5 bases). Trimming removed 1 base from V and 8 bases from J, with 14 bases in between. Germline V gives CDR1 MNHEY, CDR2 SVGEGT. CDR3 length: 14 residues. The CDR3 coding sequence is TGTGCCAGCAGTTACTGGCCCAGGGATAAAGGCTACACCTTC. Its translation: CASSYWPRDKGYTF.

The chain carries TRBV28 and TRBJ2-3, with D unclear. The V end lost 2 bases, the J end lost 0 bases, and 15 bases lay between the germline ends. Germline-derived CDR1 and CDR2 are MDHEN and SYDVKM. CDR3 length: 17 amino acids. The CDR3 sequence is CASSLHPYGQSTDTQYF. Here the CDR3 DNA reads TGTGCCAGCAGTTTACATCCTTATGGGCAGAGCACAGATACGCAGTATTTT.

The chain uses TRBV18 and TRBJ1-1, with D perhaps matching TRBD1 (6 bases). CDR3 length equals 14 residues. The germline V gene has CDR1 KGHSH and CDR2 LQKENI. Trimming shortened V by 7 bases and J by 1 base, and 13 bases separated the two germline ends. The chain's CDR3 is CASLQQGSNTEAFF. The DNA for the CDR3 is TGTGCCAGCTTACAACAGGGATCGAACACTGAAGCTTTCTTT.

The J gene is TRBJ2-4, the V gene TRBV9; TRBD2 agrees at 7 bases. Germline CDR1 and CDR2: SGDLS and YYNGEE. The CDR3 sequence is 14 residues long. V shed 0 bases, J shed 5 bases, and the junction held 2 bases outside the gene matches. This CDR3 is CASSVGLAENIQYF. The CDR3 DNA follows: TGTGCCAGCAGCGTAGGTCTAGCGGAAAACATTCAGTACTTC.

The CDR3 loop is CASSLAPGQPQHF. CDR3 bases: TGTGCCAGCAGCTTAGCCCCGGGGCAGCCCCAGCATTTT. This chain links TRBV7-9 with TRBJ1-5; D call uncertain. Per germline, CDR1 SEHNR and CDR2 FQNEAQ (reference sequence). Deletions cut 0 bases from V and 7 bases from J, with 7 bases between. This CDR3 region has 13 residues.

The rearrangement joins TRBV5-1 to TRBJ2-5; 15 nucleotides agree with TRBD2. The CDR3 totals 18 residues. CDR1 is SGHRS, CDR2 YFSETQ, per germline. J was trimmed by 4 bases and V by 4 bases; bases with no gene match: 11. CDR3 nucleotide sequence: TGCGCCAGCAGCGTGGGACTAGCGGGAGGTCGTTACGGAGAGACCCAGTACTTC. Translating gives CASSVGLAGGRYGETQYF.